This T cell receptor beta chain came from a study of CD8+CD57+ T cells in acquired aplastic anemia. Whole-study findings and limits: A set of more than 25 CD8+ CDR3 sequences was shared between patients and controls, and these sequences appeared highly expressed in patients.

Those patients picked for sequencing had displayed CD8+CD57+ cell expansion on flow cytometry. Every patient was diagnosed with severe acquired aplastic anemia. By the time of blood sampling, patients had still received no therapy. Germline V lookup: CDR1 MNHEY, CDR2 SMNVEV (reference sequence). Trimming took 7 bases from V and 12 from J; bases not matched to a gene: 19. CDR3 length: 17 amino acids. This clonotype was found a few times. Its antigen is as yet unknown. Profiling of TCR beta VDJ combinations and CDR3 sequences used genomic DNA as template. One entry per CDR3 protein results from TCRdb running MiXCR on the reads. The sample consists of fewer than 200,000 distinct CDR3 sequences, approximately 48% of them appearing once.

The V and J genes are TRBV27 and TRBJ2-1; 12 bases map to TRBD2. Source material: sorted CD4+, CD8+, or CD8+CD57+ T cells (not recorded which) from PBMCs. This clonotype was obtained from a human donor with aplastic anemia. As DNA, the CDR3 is TGTGCCAGCATCCCCCTTGCCTTGGCTAGCGGGAGGGGGGTGCAGTTCTTC. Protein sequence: CASIPLALASGRGVQFF.